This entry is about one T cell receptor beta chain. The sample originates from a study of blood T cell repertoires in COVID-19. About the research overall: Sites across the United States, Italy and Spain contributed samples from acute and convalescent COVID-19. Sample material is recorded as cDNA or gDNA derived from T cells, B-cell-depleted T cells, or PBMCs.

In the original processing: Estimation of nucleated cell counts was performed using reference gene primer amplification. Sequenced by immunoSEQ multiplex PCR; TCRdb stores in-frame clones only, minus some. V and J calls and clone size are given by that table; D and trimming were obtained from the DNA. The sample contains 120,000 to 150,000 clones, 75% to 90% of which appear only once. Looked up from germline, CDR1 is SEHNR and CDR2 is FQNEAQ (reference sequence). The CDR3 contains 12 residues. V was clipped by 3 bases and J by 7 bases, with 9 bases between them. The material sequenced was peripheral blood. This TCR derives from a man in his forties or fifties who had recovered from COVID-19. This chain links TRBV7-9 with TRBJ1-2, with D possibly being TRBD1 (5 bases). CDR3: CASSFGGGGYTF. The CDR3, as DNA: TGTGCCAGCAGCTTCGGGGGTGGTGGCTACACCTTC.